The clone carrying this TCR beta chain has only one observation. Its antigen is unidentified. The data were taken from a study of T cell responses to AZD1222 COVID-19 vaccine. Study-wide points: The reported proportion of spike-specific TCRs targeting unmutated variant regions was nearly half. Vaccination with two AZD1222 doses was followed by a rise in Spike-specific TCR breadth and depth.

Data came from immunoSEQ multiplex PCR; TCRdb stores just in-frame clones and leaves some out. Counted here are more than 65,000 clones, approximately 83% occurring once; the ten biggest clones make up around 3.7%. V shed 5 bases, J shed 10 bases, and the junction held 24 bases outside the gene matches. Per the germline V gene, CDR1 is SQVTM and CDR2 is ANQGSEA. The CDR3 is made up of 19 amino acids. This specimen was peripheral blood, taken 28 days after the second AZD1222 dose. This TCR derives from an adult who received the AZD1222 COVID-19 vaccine. The V gene is TRBV29-1, the J gene TRBJ2-1, with 12 bases that match TRBD1. Here the CDR3 DNA reads TGCAGCGTTTCCGCTGGGACAGGGGGCGCGTTGGGGTCGGGAGGGGAGCAGTTCTTC. Amino acid sequence: CSVSAGTGGALGSGGEQFF.